Shown below are 32 T cell receptor beta chains from a single sample sequenced in a study of post-analysis software for immune sequencing data. General observations from the study: In patients, TRBV5-6, TRBV5-1 and TRBV20-1 belonged to roughly five TRBV segments found more frequently than in controls.

Antigen specificity for these receptors is unknown. TCR beta libraries were prepared from cDNA with unique molecular identifiers. TCRdb analysed the PCR reads with MiXCR anew, one entry per CDR3 protein. The data hold some 800,000 distinct CDR3 sequences, with about half observed a single time. What was sequenced was blood. The receptors were sampled from a girl aged 5-17 years with multiple sclerosis.

This chain joins TRBV12-3 or TRBV12-4 and TRBJ2-5; D is possibly TRBD1 or TRBD2 (5 bases each). The ends were cut back, 3 bases at V and 5 bases at J, with 16 bases in the middle. CDR3 size: 15 residues. The CDR3 sequence: CASSFYGDVLETQYF. CDR3 DNA: TGTGCCAGCAGTTTTTACGGGGACGTTTTGGAGACCCAGTACTTC.

This chain links TRBV29-1 with TRBJ2-5, with 7 bases matching TRBD2. The CDR3 length is 13 residues. V was clipped by 6 bases and J by 2 bases; unmatched bases: 6. Germline CDR1 and CDR2: SQVTM and ANQGSEA. The CDR3 sequence is CSVQGRVQETQYF. DNA of the CDR3: TGCAGCGTCCAAGGGAGGGTTCAAGAGACCCAGTACTTC.

The gene calls are TRBV12-3 or TRBV12-4 and TRBJ2-1, with 8 bases aligning to TRBD2. Losses at the gene ends were 8 bases for V and 6 bases for J; bases not matched to a gene: 12. This CDR3 comprises 15 residues. The CDR3, as DNA: TGTGCCAGCGGAATCGGACTAGCTGAGGGCAATGAGCAGTTCTTC. This translates into CASGIGLAEGNEQFF.

The chain uses TRBV9 and TRBJ2-3; D remains unclear. The germline V gene has CDR1 SGDLS and CDR2 YYNGEE. This CDR3 has 14 amino acids. V lost 0 bases, J lost 4 bases, and 9 bases lay in between. The CDR3: CASSVAGTADTQYF. The CDR3 DNA is TGTGCCAGCAGCGTAGCCGGTACAGCAGATACGCAGTATTTT.

This clonotype was detected a few times. The genes are TRBV12-3 or TRBV12-4 and TRBJ2-1, with 7 bases that match TRBD1. This CDR3 region has 16 residues. Losses at the gene ends were 5 bases for V and 4 bases for J; bases not matched to a gene: 11. The CDR3 nucleotides are TGTGCCAGCAGTGGTCGACAGGGAGTCGGGTACAATGAGCAGTTCTTC. The encoded protein is CASSGRQGVGYNEQFF.

V is TRBV7-3 and J is TRBJ2-7; unclear D gene. Germline V lookup: CDR1 SGHTA, CDR2 FQGTGA. V gave up 5 bases and J gave up 7 bases, with 6 bases separating them. The CDR3 has 10 residues. CDR3 in DNA: TGTGCCAGCAGCCCCAATGAGCAGTACTTC. The encoded protein is CASSPNEQYF.

With regard to this clonotype: A junction boundary mismatches the germline segment, possibly from a read error. The V gene is TRBV7-8, the J gene TRBJ2-3; a weak D match, TRBD1 (7 bases). Germline loops: CDR1 SGHVS, CDR2 FQNEAQ. The CDR3 runs 14 residues. CDR3: CASSLTGEADTRYF. CDR3 coding DNA: TGTGCCAGCAGCTTAACAGGGGAGGCAGATACGCGGTATTTT.

The chain has TRBV7-9 and TRBJ2-3; D is uncertain. The V and J ends lost 4 bases and 6 bases respectively, with 14 bases between them. CDR3 size: 14 residues. CDR1 is SEHNR and CDR2 is FQNEAQ in the germline V gene (reference sequence). CDR3 amino acids: CASSSPVSIDTQYF. CDR3 nucleotide sequence: TGTGCCAGCAGCTCGCCCGTCTCGATCGATACGCAGTATTTT. The entire variable domain, with the rest obtained from reference TRBV7-9 and TRBJ2-3, is as follows: DTGVSQNPRHKITKRGQNVTFRCDPISEHNRLYWYRQTLGQGPEFLTYFQNEAQLEKSRLLSDRFSAERPKGSFSTLEIQRTEQGDSAMYLCASSSPVSIDTQYFGPGTRLTVL.

J is TRBJ2-1 and V is TRBV20-1, with a tentative D call TRBD2 (5 bases). Germline values: CDR1 DFQATT, CDR2 SNEGSKA (reference sequence). The CDR3 loop spans 12 amino acids. Trimming removed 5 bases at V and 6 bases at J, with 11 bases between. The DNA for the CDR3 is TGCAGTGCTCCCCGAGGGCCCAATGAGCAGTTCTTC. It specifies CSAPRGPNEQFF.

The chain links TRBV5-1 to TRBJ2-7; the D gene could be TRBD1 or TRBD2 (5 bases each). V was clipped by 4 bases and J by 4 bases, with 12 bases between them. The CDR3 length is 13 residues. Germline loops: CDR1 SGHRS, CDR2 YFSETQ. CDR3 loop: CASSGTVGYEQYF. CDR3 DNA: TGCGCCAGCAGCGGGACGGTGGGTTACGAGCAGTACTTC.

This clonotype was recorded a few times. This chain links TRBV29-1 with TRBJ2-1; TRBD2 matches at 9 bases. The CDR3 contains 16 residues. J was trimmed by 4 bases and V by 0 bases; bases with no gene match: 7. Germline V gives CDR1 SQVTM, CDR2 ANQGSEA. CDR3 sequence (DNA): TGCAGCGTTGAAGATCTGAGCGGGAGGCTTTACAATGAGCAGTTCTTC. As protein: CSVEDLSGRLYNEQFF.

In DNA, the CDR3 is TGCAGTGCTAGAGATGGGGGGCCGTGGGTCTACGAGCAGTACTTC. Its translation: CSARDGGPWVYEQYF. The chain carries TRBV20-1 and TRBJ2-7; the D call may be TRBD1 or TRBD2 (6 bases each). V lost 0 bases, J lost 3 bases, and 15 bases lay in between. The CDR3 has 15 residues. The germline gives CDR1 DFQATT, CDR2 SNEGSKA (reference sequence).

This clonotype was counted only a few times. The chain has TRBV2 and TRBJ2-7; tentatively, D is TRBD1 (6 bases). Germline V gene sequence: CDR1 SNHLY, CDR2 FYNNEI. With 7 bases removed from V and 4 bases from J, the gap between germline ends came to 11 bases. The CDR3 is 12 residues long. CDR3 DNA sequence: TGTGCCAGCACAGGGGCGCGATACGAGCAGTACTTC. Translating gives CASTGARYEQYF.

CDR3 coding DNA: TGCGGCCAGTGGGTTCAAGAGACCCAGTACTTC. It encodes CGQWVQETQYF. The chain combines TRBV20-1 with TRBJ2-5; no clear D. The germline V gene encodes CDR1 DFQATT and CDR2 SNEGSKA (reference sequence). CDR3 length equals 11 residues.

The genes are TRBV7-9 and TRBJ2-5; perhaps TRBD2 as D (6 bases). The length of the CDR3 is 15 residues. Trimming took off 1 base at V and 11 bases at J, with 20 bases between the two ends. The germline V gene has CDR1 SEHNR and CDR2 FQNEAQ (reference sequence). The CDR3 region is CASSLEGSSTGEQYF. The CDR3, as DNA: TGTGCCAGCAGCTTAGAGGGGAGTAGCACGGGAGAGCAGTACTTC.

The chain links TRBV5-6 to TRBJ2-6; D is uncertain. This CDR3 spans 16 amino acids. The V end was cut by 4 bases, the J end by 0 bases, with 11 bases between. Germline CDR1 and CDR2: SGHDT and YYEEEE. Here the CDR3 DNA reads TGTGCCAGCAGCGAGTCAGTGCTCTCTGGGGCCAACGTCCTGACTTTC. Encoded protein: CASSESVLSGANVLTF.

The chain combines TRBV5-6 with TRBJ2-1; 9 bases agree with TRBD2. Trimming at V came to 4 bases and at J to 2 bases, leaving 10 bases not matched to a gene. The CDR3 extends over 17 amino acids. Germline V gene lookup returns CDR1 SGHDT and CDR2 YYEEEE. The CDR3 DNA reads as TGTGCCAGCAGCCCCGATAGCGGGAGAGGCCCCTACAATGAGCAGTTCTTC. Translating gives CASSPDSGRGPYNEQFF.

This clonotype turned up a few times. DNA for the CDR3: TGTGCCAGCAGCTTAGGTCTCGGCACAACTAATGAAAAACTGTTTTTT. Its protein is CASSLGLGTTNEKLFF. The rearrangement joins TRBV7-8 to TRBJ1-4; D gene unclear. From germline, CDR1 is SGHVS and CDR2 FQNEAQ. The length of the CDR3 is 16 residues. Trimming removed 1 base from V and 0 bases from J, with 9 bases in between.

This chain joins TRBV25-1 and TRBJ2-5; TRBD1 might be the D (6 bases). Trimming pared 4 bases from V and 7 bases from J, leaving 22 bases between. Germline V lookup: CDR1 MGHDK, CDR2 SYGVNS. The CDR3 length is 16 residues. The CDR3, as DNA: TGTGCCAGCAGTGGTTCCGGGACAAGTAAATCGAGGACCCAGTACTTC. As protein: CASSGSGTSKSRTQYF.

The chain uses TRBV24-1 and TRBJ2-1, with 14 nucleotides matching TRBD2. Germline CDR1 reads KGHDR; CDR2 reads SFDVKD. The V gene end was trimmed by 3 bases and the J gene end by 7 bases; junction bases not matched to a gene: 4. The CDR3 covers 16 residues. As DNA, the CDR3 is TGTGCCACCAGTGATCGGACTAGCGGGAGGAGGAATGAGCAGTTCTTC. Translated: CATSDRTSGRRNEQFF.

This sequence joins TRBV5-6 and TRBJ2-6; 7 bases are shared with TRBD1. The CDR3 loop spans 19 amino acids. In germline, CDR1 is SGHDT, CDR2 YYEEEE. The J segment lost 1 base and the V segment lost 1 base, leaving 11 bases of the junction unmatched. The CDR3 DNA reads TGTGCCAGCAGCTTGTCAAAATGGGGACAGCTTTCTGGGGCCAACGTCCTGACTTTC. Encoded protein: CASSLSKWGQLSGANVLTF.

The chain links TRBV29-1 to TRBJ2-4, with D possibly called TRBD1 or TRBD2 (7 bases each). The CDR3 totals 11 residues. Germline CDR1 SQVTM, CDR2 ANQGSEA. V was trimmed by 7 bases and J by 9 bases, leaving 13 bases between them. The CDR3 DNA reads as TGCAGCGGACAGGGCGGGGGCATTCAGTACTTC. This gives the protein CSGQGGGIQYF.

This rearrangement joins TRBV6-5 to TRBJ2-7; D not certain. Trimming took off 2 bases at V and 9 bases at J, with 8 bases between the two ends. Germline V CDR1 and CDR2: MNHEY, SVGAGI. The CDR3 is 11 amino acids. The CDR3 here is CASSYGAGQYF. The DNA of the CDR3 is TGTGCCAGCAGTTACGGTGCAGGGCAGTACTTC.

This chain uses TRBV28 with TRBJ2-7, with 10 positions matching TRBD2. Looked up from germline, CDR1 is MDHEN and CDR2 is SYDVKM. V lost 3 bases and J lost 6; bases outside the gene matches: 11. CDR3 length equals 16 residues. CDR3 nucleotide sequence: TGTGCCAGCAGTTTGAGAGTAGCGGGAGGTAGTGGCGAGCAGTACTTC. Protein sequence: CASSLRVAGGSGEQYF.

The rearrangement links TRBV7-2 to TRBJ2-1; D is undetermined. V lost 1 base, J lost 3 bases, and 10 bases lay in between. CDR1 is SGHTA, CDR2 FQGNSA, per germline. This CDR3 contains 15 residues. The CDR3 region has the DNA TGTGCCAGCAGCTTAGTTGGGCGAATCTACAATGAGCAGTTCTTC. This codes for CASSLVGRIYNEQFF.

V usage is TRBV28 and J usage is TRBJ1-1, with TRBD1 as a possible D gene (5 bases). CDR3 length equals 14 residues. Germline assignment: CDR1 MDHEN and CDR2 SYDVKM. The V end lost 7 bases, the J end lost 6 bases, and 18 bases lay between the germline ends. Here the CDR3 DNA reads TGTGCCAGCACTCGGGGCCCAGGGAGGGCTGAAGCTTTCTTT. The encoded protein is CASTRGPGRAEAFF.

J is TRBJ2-5 and V is TRBV20-1, with D unresolved. Per germline, CDR1 DFQATT and CDR2 SNEGSKA (reference sequence). The CDR3 has 14 residues. Here the CDR3 reads CRPGRSAAQETQYF. CDR3 DNA sequence: TGCAGACCTGGGCGGAGCGCGGCACAAGAGACCCAGTACTTC.

The chain couples TRBV11-2 to TRBJ2-1, with D uncertain. Trimming shortened V by 1 base and J by 4 bases, and 11 bases separated the two germline ends. CDR1 SGHAT and CDR2 FQNNGV come from the germline V gene. The CDR3 contains 15 residues. In DNA form, the CDR3 reads TGTGCCAGCAGCTTAGTGGCGGAAAATTACAATGAGCAGTTCTTC. Translated: CASSLVAENYNEQFF.

The V call is TRBV11-2, the J call TRBJ2-5; tentative D call: TRBD2 (5 bases). The germline gives CDR1 SGHAT, CDR2 FQNNGV. The V end was cut by 8 bases, the J end by 5 bases, with 18 bases between. The CDR3 is 14 residues long. The CDR3 spells CASSGLASRETQYF. The CDR3 nucleotides are TGTGCCAGCTCAGGTCTAGCCAGCCGGGAGACCCAGTACTTC.

The rearrangement links TRBV20-1 to TRBJ2-7, with TRBD2 matching 8 bases. Germline CDR1 is DFQATT and CDR2 is SNEGSKA (reference sequence). Trimming at V came to 5 bases and at J to 0 bases, leaving 15 bases not matched to a gene. The CDR3 is made up of 17 amino acids. The CDR3 here is CSAWGLDRRGSSYEQYF. The CDR3 DNA reads as TGCAGTGCTTGGGGACTAGACAGGCGTGGAAGCTCCTACGAGCAGTACTTC.

This rearrangement joins TRBV2 to TRBJ1-2, with D maybe TRBD1 (5 bases). Trimming stripped 8 bases from V and 5 bases from J, with 18 bases between. The CDR3 spans 14 residues. Looked up from germline, CDR1 is SNHLY and CDR2 is FYNNEI. The CDR3 coding sequence is TGTGCCAGCGCAGGTGGGGCCGTGGGGTATGGCTACACCTTC. Protein: CASAGGAVGYGYTF.

V gene TRBV24-1 combines with J gene TRBJ1-2; D is unclear. Deletions cut 0 bases from V and 4 bases from J, with 17 bases between. Germline V gives CDR1 KGHDR, CDR2 SFDVKD. There are 17 residues in the CDR3. The CDR3 region is CATSDLGRLLPLYGYTF. For the CDR3, the DNA is TGTGCCACCAGTGATTTGGGCCGGCTCCTTCCACTCTATGGCTACACCTTC.